The clone carrying this T cell receptor (beta chain) was counted a few times. V was shortened by 5 bases and J by 7 bases, with 19 bases between the two germline ends. Germline values: CDR1 SGHNT, CDR2 YYREEE (reference sequence). The CDR3 totals 15 residues. These data originate in a study of blood T cell repertoires in COVID-19. Generated by immunoSEQ multiplex PCR, the TCRdb table keeps only in-frame clones and is missing some. The sample yields around 140,000 clones, approximately 87% seen once. Sequencing input: peripheral blood. This TCR came from a man aged 45 to 65 with active COVID-19. The chain joins TRBV5-4 to TRBJ1-5; a weak D match, TRBD1 (5 bases). The CDR3, as DNA: TGTGCCAGCAGTCAGGACGGCGGGGCGGTCCAGCCCCAGCATTTT. It yields the protein CASSQDGGAVQPQHF. Based on the CDR3 plus reference TRBV5-4 and TRBJ1-5, the full variable domain is ETGVTQSPTHLIKTRGQQVTLRCSSQSGHNTVSWYQQALGQGPQFIFQYYREEENGRGNFPPRFSGLQFPNYSSELNVNALELDDSALYLCASSQDGGAVQPQHFGDGTRLSIL.